The 28 T cell receptor beta chains below were found in one sample sequenced in a study of control samples from healthy donors and cancer patients. Assay used: immunoSEQ multiplex PCR; TCRdb lists only in-frame clones, some missing. The repertoire includes roughly 40,000 clones, roughly 90% of them detected once, and roughly 3.5% sits in the top ten. Sequenced input: blood. The receptors were sampled from a woman in her 50s in good health.

This chain uses TRBV7-9 with TRBJ1-1, with unresolved D. Germline CDR1 reads SEHNR; CDR2 reads FQNEAQ (reference sequence). Trimming cost V 6 bases and J 4 bases, with 15 bases left between them. This CDR3 region has 14 residues. This CDR3 is CASRPQSQATEAFF. CDR3 DNA: TGTGCCAGCAGGCCTCAGTCACAAGCCACTGAAGCTTTCTTT. Combining the CDR3 with reference TRBV7-9 and TRBJ1-1 gives the whole variable domain DTGVSQNPRHKITKRGQNVTFRCDPISEHNRLYWYRQTLGQGPEFLTYFQNEAQLEKSRLLSDRFSAERPKGSFSTLEIQRTEQGDSAMYLCASRPQSQATEAFFGQGTRLTVV.

In this sample, this clone turned up once. V and J are TRBV7-9 and TRBJ1-6, with D tentatively TRBD1 (6 bases). CDR1 is SEHNR, CDR2 FQNEAQ, per germline (reference sequence). V lost 7 bases to trimming and J lost 9 bases, with 10 bases between them. The CDR3 has 12 amino acids. CDR3 DNA sequence: TGTGCCAGCACCAGGGGCACTTCACCCCTCCACTTT. Amino acid sequence: CASTRGTSPLHF.

The gene calls are TRBV6-1 and TRBJ2-3; 7 positions match TRBD2. The CDR3 sequence is 16 residues long. Germline loops: CDR1 MNHNS, CDR2 SASEGT. V was pared by 4 bases and J by 2 bases, with 9 bases of the junction left unmatched. The CDR3 reads CASSVNLAELTDTQYF. The CDR3 coding sequence is TGTGCCAGCAGTGTTAACCTAGCGGAGCTCACAGATACGCAGTATTTT.

The chain is built from TRBV2 and TRBJ2-7; TRBD1 matches 12 bases. V lost 2 bases and J lost 6; bases outside the gene matches: 5. In germline, CDR1 is SNHLY, CDR2 FYNNEI. This CDR3 has 15 amino acids. In nucleotides, the CDR3 is TGTGCCAGCAGTGAACAGGGGACAGGGGGCTTCGAGCAGTACTTC. Translated, it gives CASSEQGTGGFEQYF. The full variable domain, rest sourced from reference TRBV2 and TRBJ2-7, is EPEVTQTPSHQVTQMGQEVILRCVPISNHLYFYWYRQILGQKVEFLVSFYNNEISEKSEIFDDQFSVERPDGSNFTLKIRSTKLEDSAMYFCASSEQGTGGFEQYFGPGTRLTVT.

The chain recombines TRBV5-4 with TRBJ1-1; D uncertain. The CDR3 spans 13 residues. The V gene lost 0 bases and the J gene lost 4 bases, with 7 bases spanning the gap. Germline CDR1 reads SGHNT; CDR2 reads YYREEE (reference sequence). Written as DNA, the CDR3 is TGTGCCAGCAGCTTGGCGGGAGCCACTGAAGCTTTCTTT. Translation gives CASSLAGATEAFF.

This chain links TRBV5-1 with TRBJ2-1; D remains unclear. CDR3 length: 13 residues. The V gene's germline CDR1 is SGHRS and CDR2 YFSETQ. Trimming cost V 4 bases and J 9 bases, with 14 bases left between them. The CDR3 DNA reads TGCGCCAGCAGCCTGGGTCAGAAAAGTGAGCAGTTCTTC. Translation gives CASSLGQKSEQFF.

In this sample, this clone turned up a few times. The chain employs TRBV19 and TRBJ2-2, with a tentative D call TRBD2 (6 bases). CDR3 length equals 14 residues. The germline gives CDR1 LNHDA, CDR2 SQIVND (reference sequence). Trimming pared 11 bases from V and 3 bases from J, leaving 16 bases between. Here the CDR3 DNA reads TGTGCCTCCTGGGGGGAAAGGTACACCGGGGAGCTGTTTTTT. As protein: CASWGERYTGELFF.

The chain links TRBV28 to TRBJ1-1; 8 bases align to TRBD1. This CDR3 contains 13 residues. Trimming removed 5 bases from V and 7 bases from J; junction bases left unmatched: 6. Germline V gene data show CDR1 as MDHEN and CDR2 as SYDVKM. CDR3 loop: CASSLNRGSEAFF. The CDR3 coding sequence is TGTGCCAGCAGTCTTAACAGGGGGAGTGAAGCTTTCTTT.

The V gene is TRBV28, the J gene TRBJ1-5; D not certain. V was trimmed by 5 bases and J by 3 bases, leaving 11 bases between them. The CDR3 loop spans 14 amino acids. CDR1 and CDR2 from the germline V gene are MDHEN and SYDVKM. The chain's CDR3 is CASSPLRINQPQHF. CDR3 nucleotide sequence: TGTGCCAGCAGTCCTCTCCGGATCAATCAGCCCCAGCATTTT.

The chain is built from TRBV6-5 and TRBJ2-7; 7 bases map to TRBD2. With V trimmed by 5 bases and J by 0 bases, 4 bases remained unmatched. The CDR3 spans 14 residues. From germline, CDR1 is MNHEY and CDR2 SVGAGI. CDR3 bases: TGTGCCAGCAGTCCCGGACTAGGCTCCTACGAGCAGTACTTC. As protein: CASSPGLGSYEQYF.

This chain joins TRBV6-5 and TRBJ1-2, with D hard to call. Germline-derived CDR1 and CDR2 are MNHEY and SVGAGI. The CDR3 is 13 amino acids. Between the trimmed V and J ends, which lost 6 bases and 5 bases, there was a span of 13 bases. The CDR3 coding sequence is TGTGCCAGCAGCCTTACTCGTGGATATGGCTACACCTTC. Translating it yields CASSLTRGYGYTF.

The chain links TRBV28 to TRBJ2-1; D remains unclear. The CDR3 sequence is 12 residues long. The germline V and J ends were trimmed by 1 base and 7 bases, with 5 bases remaining between them. The V gene's germline CDR1 is MDHEN and CDR2 SYDVKM. CDR3 protein: CASSLFVNEQFF. The CDR3, as DNA: TGTGCCAGCAGTTTATTTGTGAATGAGCAGTTCTTC.

Only a few counts were recorded for this clone. The chain employs TRBV12-3 or TRBV12-4 and TRBJ2-7; D gene unclear. The CDR3 sequence is 12 residues long. V lost 2 bases and J lost 3, with 5 bases in between. CDR3 coding DNA: TGTGCCAGCAGTTTAATCGGCTACGAGCAGTACTTC. Protein sequence: CASSLIGYEQYF.

This rearrangement joins TRBV7-2 to TRBJ1-1; perhaps TRBD1 as D (6 bases). This CDR3 is built from 15 residues. In germline, CDR1 is SGHTA, CDR2 FQGNSA. The germline V and J ends were trimmed by 0 bases and 5 bases, with 13 bases remaining between them. For the CDR3, the DNA is TGTGCCAGCAGCTTAGCGAGGGGGAGGTTTACTGAAGCTTTCTTT. The encoded protein is CASSLARGRFTEAFF.

The genes are TRBV27 and TRBJ1-6; the D gene is possibly TRBD1 (5 bases). Between the trimmed V and J ends, which lost 10 bases and 5 bases, there was a span of 18 bases. Germline assignment: CDR1 MNHEY and CDR2 SMNVEV (reference sequence). The CDR3 contains 15 residues. The CDR3 DNA follows: TGTGCCACCAGGGAAATGGGACTAAATAATTCACCCCTCCACTTT. Translated, it gives CATREMGLNNSPLHF.

V usage is TRBV6-6 and J usage is TRBJ1-1, with 12 bases aligning to TRBD1. Germline lookup yields CDR1 MNHNY and CDR2 SVGAGI (reference sequence). This CDR3 is built from 15 residues. Germline trimming cut 6 bases from V and 5 bases from J; bases unmatched to any gene: 7. The CDR3 coding sequence is TGTGCCAGCAGGATCCGGGACAGGGGGCCGACTGAAGCTTTCTTT. It yields the protein CASRIRDRGPTEAFF.

Only one count was recorded for this clone. The CDR3 region has the DNA TGTGCCAGTAGTTATGGCAGGGGGCCCAATCAGCCCCAGCATTTT. This encodes CASSYGRGPNQPQHF. The gene calls are TRBV19 and TRBJ1-5, with TRBD1 matching 8 bases. Germline V lookup: CDR1 LNHDA, CDR2 SQIVND (reference sequence). V was clipped by 5 bases and J by 3 bases; unmatched bases: 6. The CDR3 has 15 amino acids. The variable domain in full, with the rest retrieved from reference TRBV19 and TRBJ1-5, is DGGITQSPKYLFRKEGQNVTLSCEQNLNHDAMYWYRQDPGQGLRLIYYSQIVNDFQKGDIAEGYSVSREKKESFPLTVTSAQKNPTAFYLCASSYGRGPNQPQHFGDGTRLSIL.

The chain couples TRBV28 to TRBJ1-1; 8 bases are a match to TRBD1. Trimming took 5 bases from V and 2 from J; bases not matched to a gene: 7. The CDR3 extends over 15 amino acids. Germline V CDR1 and CDR2: MDHEN, SYDVKM. The CDR3 protein is CASSGNGQGNTEAFF. The CDR3 DNA reads as TGTGCCAGCAGTGGGAATGGACAGGGTAACACTGAAGCTTTCTTT.

The V gene is TRBV27, the J gene TRBJ1-4, with a possible D match to TRBD1 (6 bases). With 0 bases removed from V and 11 bases from J, the gap between germline ends came to 13 bases. The CDR3 loop spans 14 amino acids. The V gene's germline CDR1 is MNHEY and CDR2 SMNVEV (reference sequence). The CDR3 region has the DNA TGTGCCAGCAGTTTATCGGGACAACGAGGGAAACTGTTTTTT. It encodes CASSLSGQRGKLFF. Based on the CDR3 plus reference TRBV27 and TRBJ1-4, the full variable domain is EAQVTQNPRYLITVTGKKLTVTCSQNMNHEYMSWYRQDPGLGLRQIYYSMNVEVTDKGDVPEGYKVSRKEKRNFPLILESPSPNQTSLYFCASSLSGQRGKLFFGSGTQLSVL.

The chain carries TRBV7-2 and TRBJ1-1, with no clear D. Germline CDR1 reads SGHTA; CDR2 reads FQGNSA. CDR3 length: 14 residues. V was cut by 5 bases and J by 5 bases, with 15 bases left in between. Here the CDR3 DNA reads TGTGCCAGCAGCCCCGGTAGGCGGGAGACTGAAGCTTTCTTT. Translated, it gives CASSPGRRETEAFF.

This clone was detected only a few times. A junction boundary mismatches the germline segment, possibly from a read error. The chain carries TRBV6-2 or TRBV6-3 and TRBJ1-1; TRBD1 agrees at 7 bases. Germline V gene sequence: CDR1 MNHEY, CDR2 SVGEGT. This CDR3 comprises 13 residues. The CDR3 region is CASRYRGGTEAFF. The CDR3 bases are TGTGCCAGCCGTTACAGGGGAGGCACTGAAGCTTTCTTT.

V and J are TRBV13 and TRBJ2-3, with TRBD2 matching 13 bases. The CDR3 is 21 residues long. J was trimmed by 0 bases and V by 1 base; bases with no gene match: 13. CDR1 is PRHDT and CDR2 is FYEKMQ in the germline V gene (reference sequence). The CDR3 loop is CASSLDPGLAGVPASTDTQYF. CDR3 nucleotides: TGTGCCAGCAGCTTAGACCCCGGACTAGCGGGGGTCCCTGCTAGCACAGATACGCAGTATTTT.

The chain couples TRBV7-2 to TRBJ1-1; no clear D. This CDR3 is built from 13 residues. Trimming pared 4 bases from V and 0 bases from J, leaving 6 bases between. Germline V gene lookup returns CDR1 SGHTA and CDR2 FQGNSA. In nucleotides, the CDR3 is TGTGCCAGCAGCTGGGGAATGAACACTGAAGCTTTCTTT. Translating gives CASSWGMNTEAFF.

The chain recombines TRBV4-3 with TRBJ1-3; no reliable D call. Germline V gives CDR1 LGHNA, CDR2 YSLEER. V shed 5 bases and J shed 0 bases, with 11 bases lying between them. The CDR3 runs to 15 residues. CDR3 bases: TGCGCCAGCAGCTCCCTGGCTAGCTCTGGAAACACCATATATTTT. It specifies CASSSLASSGNTIYF.

V gene TRBV19 combines with J gene TRBJ2-1, with D maybe TRBD1 (5 bases). Germline V gene lookup returns CDR1 LNHDA and CDR2 SQIVND (reference sequence). The length of the CDR3 is 13 residues. Trimming took 6 bases from V and 8 from J, leaving 14 bases between them. CDR3: CASRPDLGHEQFF. CDR3 DNA sequence: TGTGCCAGTAGGCCTGACTTGGGGCATGAGCAGTTCTTC.

The gene calls are TRBV7-8 and TRBJ1-2, with 7 bases that match TRBD1. The J segment lost 2 bases and the V segment lost 4 bases, leaving 4 bases of the junction unmatched. Germline V gives CDR1 SGHVS, CDR2 FQNEAQ. This CDR3 is built from 14 residues. DNA of the CDR3: TGTGCCAGCAGCTCGGACAGGATGAACTATGGCTACACCTTC. Translated, it gives CASSSDRMNYGYTF.

This sequence joins TRBV6-5 and TRBJ1-2; D may be TRBD1 (6 bases). Germline values: CDR1 MNHEY, CDR2 SVGAGI. Trimming removed 0 bases at V and 8 bases at J, with 16 bases between. The CDR3 covers 15 residues. CDR3 loop: CASSYSGTNPSGYTF. The CDR3 DNA reads TGTGCCAGCAGTTACTCGGGGACAAATCCCTCCGGCTACACCTTC.

The chain carries TRBV2 and TRBJ2-2, with D tentatively TRBD2 (6 bases). Trimming left V 6 bases short and J 2 bases short, with 10 bases between. Per germline, CDR1 SNHLY and CDR2 FYNNEI. The length of the CDR3 is 14 residues. CDR3 bases: TGTGCCAGCAGGGCGGGACTTAACACCGGGGAGCTGTTTTTT. Translation: CASRAGLNTGELFF.